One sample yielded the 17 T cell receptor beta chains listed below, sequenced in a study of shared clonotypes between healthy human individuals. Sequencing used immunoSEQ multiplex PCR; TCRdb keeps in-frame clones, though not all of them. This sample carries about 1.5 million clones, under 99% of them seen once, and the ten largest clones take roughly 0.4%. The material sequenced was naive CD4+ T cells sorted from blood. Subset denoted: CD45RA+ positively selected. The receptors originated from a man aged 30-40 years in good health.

The CDR3 reads CASLRSPNTGELFF. The CDR3 coding sequence is TGTGCCAGCCTACGCAGTCCGAACACCGGGGAGCTGTTTTTT. The chain employs TRBV6-5 and TRBJ2-2; D ambiguous. Germline V gene sequence: CDR1 MNHEY, CDR2 SVGAGI. V lost 8 bases to trimming and J lost 0 bases, with 10 bases between them. The CDR3 covers 14 residues.

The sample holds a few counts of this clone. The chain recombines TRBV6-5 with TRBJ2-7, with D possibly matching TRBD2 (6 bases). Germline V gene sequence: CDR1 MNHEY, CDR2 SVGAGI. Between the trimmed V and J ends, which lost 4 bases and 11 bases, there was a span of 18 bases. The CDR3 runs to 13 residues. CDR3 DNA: TGTGCCAGCAGTTCCCGACTGCAGACTAGGGAGTACTTC. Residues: CASSSRLQTREYF.

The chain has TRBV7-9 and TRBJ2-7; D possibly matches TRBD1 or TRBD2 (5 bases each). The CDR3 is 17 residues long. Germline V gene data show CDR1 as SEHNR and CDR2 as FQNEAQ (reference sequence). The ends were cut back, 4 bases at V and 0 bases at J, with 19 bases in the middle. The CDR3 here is CASSSRDPSRSSYEQYF. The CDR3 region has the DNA TGTGCCAGCAGCTCCCGGGACCCCAGCCGCAGCTCCTACGAGCAGTACTTC.

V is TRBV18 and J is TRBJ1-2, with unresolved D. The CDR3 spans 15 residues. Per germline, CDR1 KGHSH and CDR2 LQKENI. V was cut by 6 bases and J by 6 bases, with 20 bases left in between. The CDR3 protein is CASSPQGSAVDGYTF. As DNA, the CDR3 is TGTGCCAGCTCCCCCCAAGGCTCCGCCGTAGATGGCTACACCTTC. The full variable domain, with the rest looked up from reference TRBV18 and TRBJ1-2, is NAGVMQNPRHLVRRRGQEARLRCSPMKGHSHVYWYRQLPEEGLKFMVYLQKENIIDESGMPKERFSAEFPKEGPSILRIQQVVRGDSAAYFCASSPQGSAVDGYTFGSGTRLTVV.

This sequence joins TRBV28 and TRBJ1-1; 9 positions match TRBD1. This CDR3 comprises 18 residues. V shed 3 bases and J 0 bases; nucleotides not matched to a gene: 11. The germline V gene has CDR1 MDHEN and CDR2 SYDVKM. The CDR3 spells CASSFSPGQGLLNTEAFF. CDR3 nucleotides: TGTGCCAGCAGTTTTTCGCCCGGACAGGGGCTATTGAACACTGAAGCTTTCTTT. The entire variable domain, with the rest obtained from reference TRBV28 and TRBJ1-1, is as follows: DVKVTQSSRYLVKRTGEKVFLECVQDMDHENMFWYRQDPGLGLRLIYFSYDVKMKEKGDIPEGYSVSREKKERFSLILESASTNQTSMYLCASSFSPGQGLLNTEAFFGQGTRLTVV.

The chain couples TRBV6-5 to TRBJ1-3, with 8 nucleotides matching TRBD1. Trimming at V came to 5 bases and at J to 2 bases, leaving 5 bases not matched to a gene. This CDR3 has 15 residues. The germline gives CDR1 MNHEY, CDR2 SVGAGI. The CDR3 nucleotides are TGTGCCAGCAGTAGCGTGGACAGGGCTGGAAACACCATATATTTT. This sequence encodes CASSSVDRAGNTIYF.

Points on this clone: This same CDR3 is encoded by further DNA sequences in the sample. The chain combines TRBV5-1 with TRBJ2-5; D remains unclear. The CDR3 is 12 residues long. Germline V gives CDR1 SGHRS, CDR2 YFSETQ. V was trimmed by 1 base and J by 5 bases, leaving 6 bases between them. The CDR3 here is CASSLLGETQYF. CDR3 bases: TGCGCCAGCAGCTTGCTTGGCGAGACCCAGTACTTC.

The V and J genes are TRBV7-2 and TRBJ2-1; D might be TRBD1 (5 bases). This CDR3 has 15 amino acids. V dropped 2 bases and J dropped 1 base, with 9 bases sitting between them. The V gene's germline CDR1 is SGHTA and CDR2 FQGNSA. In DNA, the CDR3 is TGTGCCAGCAGCTTAAAGGGGATATCCTACAATGAGCAGTTCTTC. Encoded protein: CASSLKGISYNEQFF.

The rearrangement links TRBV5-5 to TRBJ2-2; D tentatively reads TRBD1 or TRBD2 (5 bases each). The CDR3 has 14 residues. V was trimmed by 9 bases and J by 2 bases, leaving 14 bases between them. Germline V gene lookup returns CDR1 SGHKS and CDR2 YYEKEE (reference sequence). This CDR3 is CATALRDNTGELFF. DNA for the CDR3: TGTGCCACCGCCCTCCGGGACAACACCGGGGAGCTGTTTTTT. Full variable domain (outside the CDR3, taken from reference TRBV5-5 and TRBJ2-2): DAGVTQSPTHLIKTRGQQVTLRCSPISGHKSVSWYQQVLGQGPQFIFQYYEKEERGRGNFPDRFSARQFPNYSSELNVNALLLGDSALYLCATALRDNTGELFFGEGSRLTVL.

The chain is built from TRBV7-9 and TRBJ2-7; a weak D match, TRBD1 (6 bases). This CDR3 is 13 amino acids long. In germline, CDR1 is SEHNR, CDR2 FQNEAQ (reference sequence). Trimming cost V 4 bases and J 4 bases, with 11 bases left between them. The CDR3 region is CASSSRDIYEQYF. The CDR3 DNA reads TGTGCCAGCAGCTCCCGGGACATTTACGAGCAGTACTTC.

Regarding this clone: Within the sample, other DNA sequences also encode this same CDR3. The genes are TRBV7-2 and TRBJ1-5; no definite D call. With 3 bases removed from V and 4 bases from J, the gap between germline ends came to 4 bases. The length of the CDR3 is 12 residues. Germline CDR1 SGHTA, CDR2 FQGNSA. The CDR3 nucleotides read TGTGCCAGCAGCTTGCCAAATCAGCCCCAGCATTTT. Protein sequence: CASSLPNQPQHF.

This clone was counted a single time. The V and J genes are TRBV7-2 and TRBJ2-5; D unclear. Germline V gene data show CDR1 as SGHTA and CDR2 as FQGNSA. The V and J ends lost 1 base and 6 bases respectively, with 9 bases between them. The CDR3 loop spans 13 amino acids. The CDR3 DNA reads TGTGCCAGCAGCTTAGATCTCCCCCAGACCCAGTACTTC. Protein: CASSLDLPQTQYF. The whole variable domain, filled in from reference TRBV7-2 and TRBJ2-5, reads GAGVSQSPSNKVTEKGKDVELRCDPISGHTALYWYRQSLGQGLEFLIYFQGNSAPDKSGLPSDRFSAERTGGSVSTLTIQRTQQEDSAVYLCASSLDLPQTQYFGPGTRLLVL.

CDR3 DNA: TGTGCCAGCAGCTTGGGGGGACAGGGTTCGGGTACGCAGTATTTT. Encoded protein: CASSLGGQGSGTQYF. The chain is built from TRBV11-2 and TRBJ2-3, with 9 bases that match TRBD1. Germline V lookup: CDR1 SGHAT, CDR2 FQNNGV. The CDR3 is made up of 15 amino acids. V lost 3 bases to trimming and J lost 8 bases; unmatched junction nucleotides: 9.

The CDR3 region is CASSFSPLATDTQYF. CDR3 bases: TGCGCCAGCAGCTTTTCCCCTCTAGCAACAGATACGCAGTATTTT. The rearrangement joins TRBV5-1 to TRBJ2-3; D is perhaps TRBD2 (5 bases). This CDR3 region has 15 residues. The V gene lost 2 bases and the J gene lost 3 bases, with 13 bases spanning the gap. Per the germline V gene, CDR1 is SGHRS and CDR2 is YFSETQ.

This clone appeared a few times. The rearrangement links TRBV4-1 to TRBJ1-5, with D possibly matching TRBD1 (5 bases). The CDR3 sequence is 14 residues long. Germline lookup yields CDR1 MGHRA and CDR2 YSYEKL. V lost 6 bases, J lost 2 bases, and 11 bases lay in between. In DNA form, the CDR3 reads TGCGCCAGCAGTACGACAGATGGCAATCAGCCCCAGCATTTT. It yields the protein CASSTTDGNQPQHF.

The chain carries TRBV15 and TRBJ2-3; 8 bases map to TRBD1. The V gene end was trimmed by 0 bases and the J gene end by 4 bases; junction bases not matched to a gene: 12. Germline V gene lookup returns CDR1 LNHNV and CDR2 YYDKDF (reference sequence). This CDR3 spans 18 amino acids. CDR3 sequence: CATSRENAGGASADTQYF. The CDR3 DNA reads TGTGCCACCAGCAGAGAAAATGCAGGGGGCGCGTCAGCAGATACGCAGTATTTT.

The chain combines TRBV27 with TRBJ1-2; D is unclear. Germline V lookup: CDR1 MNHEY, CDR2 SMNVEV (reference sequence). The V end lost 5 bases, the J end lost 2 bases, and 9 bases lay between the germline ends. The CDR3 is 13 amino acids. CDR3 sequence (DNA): TGTGCCAGCAGTCCCGGTCGGAACTATGGCTACACCTTC. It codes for CASSPGRNYGYTF.